A single sample gave rise to the 10 T cell receptor beta chains below, sequenced in a study of CXCR3-negative and CXCR3-positive naive CD8 T cells (dated by TCRdb to between 2018 and 2021). No antigens are known for them. The investigation overall reported the following: TRB CDR3s from CXCR3-positive naive cells showed higher hydrophobicity (lower Kidera factor 4), lower energy, and higher strength and volume indices than CXCR3-negative naive cells.

Data came from a NextSeq 550. The Human TCR Profiling Kit (MiLaboratory) was used to prepare UMI-labeled 5' RACE TRB cDNA libraries. The reads underwent TCRdb reprocessing, giving one record for each CDR3 protein sequence and no DNA. The data table for this sample lists 140,000 to 150,000 distinct CDR3 sequences. Clones ranked in the top ten supply over 0.25% of the sample. Material: naive CXCR3+ CD8+ T cells from blood. The sample's cell subset or site label is to be understood as: CD45RO-CCR7+CD27+CD95- naive CD8+ T cells expressing CXCR3 (TNR3+). These receptors were obtained from a human donor in good health. Some clones in this sample may be carry-over from other donors' samples.

CDR3 amino acids: CAWSVQLRGYTF. This chain joins TRBV30 and TRBJ1-2. The CDR3 totals 12 residues. CDR1 is GTSNPN and CDR2 is SVGIG in the germline V gene (reference sequence).

This sequence joins TRBV7-9 and TRBJ2-2; the D call of TRBD2 rests on TCRdb alone, since no DNA is present to check it. Looked up from germline, CDR1 is SEHNR and CDR2 is FQNEAQ (reference sequence). The CDR3 covers 19 residues. The CDR3 region is CASSVVGLAGEGLAGELFF.

The chain recombines TRBV4-3 with TRBJ2-4; the TCRdb D gene call, TRBD1, has no DNA to confirm it. From germline, CDR1 is LGHNA and CDR2 YSLEER. The CDR3 totals 17 residues. The CDR3 reads CASSQEGAGLSKNIQYF.

V and J are TRBV28 and TRBJ2-5; TCRdb reports TRBD1, a call that lacks DNA to check it against. The length of the CDR3 is 15 residues. Germline CDR1 is MDHEN and CDR2 is SYDVKM. CDR3 in amino acids: CASSLRPGQVLSQYF.

The rearrangement links TRBV7-3 to TRBJ2-1. This CDR3 is 13 amino acids long. Germline V lookup: CDR1 SGHTA, CDR2 FQGTGA. CDR3 sequence: CASSLTGRYEQFF.

This chain joins TRBV4-1 and TRBJ2-2. Germline CDR1 MGHRA, CDR2 YSYEKL. The CDR3 is 15 residues long. CDR3 amino acids: CASSRAISNTGELFF.

V usage is TRBV7-2 and J usage is TRBJ2-7; TCRdb lists TRBD2, though no DNA is available to test this call. CDR3 size: 14 residues. Germline V CDR1 and CDR2: SGHTA, FQGNSA. The chain's CDR3 is CASSAGPSGYEQYF.

The chain couples TRBV15 to TRBJ2-3; TCRdb proposes TRBD1, but this gene call is untestable without DNA. The length of the CDR3 is 17 residues. Germline V gene lookup returns CDR1 LNHNV and CDR2 YYDKDF (reference sequence). The CDR3 here is CATSRVRALIGTDTQYF.

The CDR3 reads CASSQAKGLAKNIQYF. The chain is built from TRBV14 and TRBJ2-4. The CDR3 sequence is 16 residues long. The V gene's germline CDR1 is SGHDN and CDR2 FVKESK.

J is TRBJ2-2 and V is TRBV3-1; no DNA is available, so the TRBD2 call from TCRdb remains unchecked. This CDR3 has 16 residues. The germline gives CDR1 LGHDT, CDR2 YNNKEL (reference sequence). CDR3 region: CASSLLAGSNTGELFF.